This T cell receptor beta chain came from a study of cytomegalovirus exposure and HLA in healthy donors. Overall study findings and caveats: Per a later analysis, about 17,000 TCR beta sequences showed association with HLA alleles at 0.05 false discovery rate. There were some public TCRs occurring in many donors, but most TCR sequences were rare.

Primers for the PCR totalled 60 Vbeta and 13 Jbeta. Some clones are missing from TCRdb's copy, which holds only in-frame ones; the method was immunoSEQ multiplex PCR. Altogether fewer than 200,000 clones are present, around 82% being singletons, with the ten largest covering 1.5% to 2%. A word on this clone: The antigen remains unidentified.

Per the germline V gene, CDR1 is LNHDA and CDR2 is SQIVND (reference sequence). Germline trimming cut 6 bases from V and 0 bases from J; bases unmatched to any gene: 10. The CDR3 is made up of 17 amino acids. The rearrangement uses TRBV19 and TRBJ2-2, with 7 bases identical to TRBD2. The receptor was isolated from a man in his forties in good health and CMV-seropositive. Material: PBMCs. The CDR3 is CASRIEGGHANTGELFF. The CDR3 region has the DNA TGTGCCAGTAGAATTGAGGGAGGGCACGCGAACACCGGGGAGCTGTTTTTT.